These 32 T cell receptor beta chains were sequenced from one sample in a study of patients and donors after allogeneic stem cell transplantation. TCRdb processed the RT-PCR reads anew with MiXCR; each CDR3 protein has one entry. The sample consists of 80,000 to 90,000 distinct CDR3 sequences, around 49% of them appearing once. Sequenced sample: blood, either unsorted or a sorted T cell fraction (not recorded which). The receptors were gathered from a human donor who was either an allogeneic HSCT recipient or a stem cell or donor lymphocyte infusion donor (not recorded which). It is not recorded whose cells these are; they may come from a transplant donor.

The CDR3 sequence is CASSLSSSGGGYTF. In DNA form, the CDR3 reads TGTGCCAGCAGTTTATCTTCCTCCGGGGGTGGCTACACCTTC. This chain links TRBV12-3 or TRBV12-4 with TRBJ1-2; TRBD1 is a possible D gene (5 bases). The CDR3 has 14 residues. Trimming left V 2 bases short and J 7 bases short, with 14 bases between.

Of note for this clonotype: One junction end does not reproduce the germline sequence, and a read error may be involved. The rearrangement joins TRBV28 to TRBJ1-5; a possible D gene is TRBD1 (5 bases). CDR3 length: 15 amino acids. Germline values: CDR1 MDHEN, CDR2 SYDVKM. The CDR3 reads CARSLGTMWNQPQHF. The DNA for the CDR3 is TGTGCCCGCAGTTTAGGGACCATGTGGAATCAGCCCCAGCATTTT.

This chain links TRBV5-1 with TRBJ1-1, with 8 bases that match TRBD1. This CDR3 region has 12 residues. Per the germline V gene, CDR1 is SGHRS and CDR2 is YFSETQ. The trim removed 3 bases at V and 6 bases at J, leaving 1 base unmatched. The CDR3 reads CASSSDRAEAFF. Here the CDR3 DNA reads TGCGCCAGCAGCTCGGACAGGGCTGAAGCTTTCTTT.

This clonotype was seen a handful of times. This chain joins TRBV7-3 and TRBJ1-2; no definite D call. V dropped 0 bases and J dropped 8 bases, with 13 bases sitting between them. Germline CDR1 and CDR2: SGHTA and FQGTGA. This CDR3 has 14 residues. This chain's CDR3 is CASSLTPDLEGYTF. CDR3 nucleotide sequence: TGTGCCAGCAGCTTAACGCCGGATTTGGAGGGCTACACCTTC.

This clonotype turned up a few times. The rearrangement uses TRBV28 and TRBJ1-1, with a weak D call TRBD1 (5 bases). Germline assignment: CDR1 MDHEN and CDR2 SYDVKM. The length of the CDR3 is 14 residues. V was clipped by 4 bases and J by 7 bases, with 16 bases between them. Here the CDR3 DNA reads TGTGCCAGCAGTTCATGGTTGGGGGAAGATGAAGCTTTCTTT. It yields the protein CASSSWLGEDEAFF.

V usage is TRBV12-3 or TRBV12-4 and J usage is TRBJ1-2; no definite D call. Trimming removed 2 bases from V and 3 bases from J, with 10 bases in between. The CDR3 length is 14 residues. The CDR3 region has the DNA TGTGCCAGCAGTTTAACTCCAGGAGACTATGGCTACACCTTC. Encoded protein: CASSLTPGDYGYTF.

V is TRBV5-1 and J is TRBJ1-1; 7 nucleotides agree with TRBD1. The CDR3 totals 15 residues. Per the germline V gene, CDR1 is SGHRS and CDR2 is YFSETQ. After removal of 3 bases from V and 0 bases from J, the junction contained 5 bases not matched to a gene. The CDR3 loop reads CASSSTGTVNTEAFF. The CDR3 DNA sequence: TGCGCCAGCAGCTCTACCGGGACAGTGAACACTGAAGCTTTCTTT.

The gene calls are TRBV28 and TRBJ1-5; the D gene is possibly TRBD1 (5 bases). With 5 bases removed from V and 2 bases from J, the gap between germline ends came to 10 bases. Per germline, CDR1 MDHEN and CDR2 SYDVKM. CDR3 size: 14 residues. CDR3 protein: CASSTGRGNQPQHF. CDR3 bases: TGTGCCAGCAGTACGGGCAGGGGCAATCAGCCCCAGCATTTT. The full variable domain, in which reference TRBV28 and TRBJ1-5 provide the parts outside the CDR3, is DVKVTQSSRYLVKRTGEKVFLECVQDMDHENMFWYRQDPGLGLRLIYFSYDVKMKEKGDIPEGYSVSREKKERFSLILESASTNQTSMYLCASSTGRGNQPQHFGDGTRLSIL.

The chain uses TRBV4-3 and TRBJ2-1, with D perhaps matching TRBD1 (6 bases). This CDR3 has 18 amino acids. Germline values: CDR1 LGHNA, CDR2 YSLEER. Trimming left V 0 bases short and J 6 bases short, with 21 bases between. CDR3 amino acids: CASSQDSRHYRAPNEQFF. The CDR3 DNA sequence: TGCGCCAGCAGCCAAGATTCGAGGCATTACAGGGCCCCCAATGAGCAGTTCTTC.

The chain recombines TRBV27 with TRBJ1-2; the D is unclear. Germline V gene data show CDR1 as MNHEY and CDR2 as SMNVEV (reference sequence). The germline V and J ends were trimmed by 3 bases and 8 bases, with 7 bases remaining between them. The CDR3 length is 11 residues. In nucleotides, the CDR3 is TGTGCCAGCAGTTTGCCGGGAGGCTACACCTTC. This encodes CASSLPGGYTF.

The gene calls are TRBV12-3 or TRBV12-4 and TRBJ1-2; D remains unclear. The CDR3 covers 11 residues. V lost 5 bases and J 8 bases, leaving 9 bases between the germline ends. CDR3 nucleotides: TGTGCCAGCAGTATCAGTAGCGGCTACACCTTC. Translating gives CASSISSGYTF.

This clonotype was found a few times. The rearrangement uses TRBV6-5 and TRBJ1-4; no reliable D call. The V gene lost 0 bases and the J gene lost 4 bases, with 9 bases spanning the gap. The V gene's germline CDR1 is MNHEY and CDR2 SVGAGI. The CDR3 has 15 amino acids. The CDR3 sequence: CASSYSRQSNEKLFF. Here the CDR3 DNA reads TGTGCCAGCAGTTACTCGAGGCAGAGTAATGAAAAACTGTTTTTT.

The chain is built from TRBV28 and TRBJ1-3, with D perhaps TRBD1 (5 bases). Trimming cost V 5 bases and J 1 base, with 15 bases left between them. CDR3 length equals 16 residues. Germline V gene lookup returns CDR1 MDHEN and CDR2 SYDVKM. The CDR3 sequence: CASSNRQRPSGNTIYF. Written as DNA, the CDR3 is TGTGCCAGCAGTAATCGACAGCGACCATCTGGAAACACCATATATTTT.

V usage is TRBV3-1 and J usage is TRBJ2-3, with D hard to call. The germline V gene encodes CDR1 LGHDT and CDR2 YNNKEL (reference sequence). Trimming stripped 1 base from V and 6 bases from J, with 11 bases between. The CDR3 totals 14 residues. CDR3 protein: CASSQGLYGDTQYF. CDR3 DNA: TGTGCCAGCAGCCAAGGACTCTATGGGGATACGCAGTATTTT.

The chain employs TRBV7-8 and TRBJ2-2; D is perhaps TRBD2 (6 bases). This CDR3 spans 15 amino acids. CDR1 SGHVS and CDR2 FQNEAQ come from the germline V gene. V lost 3 bases and J lost 4, with 12 bases in between. CDR3 DNA sequence: TGTGCCAGCAGCTTGGCGACTAGATTCACCGGGGAGCTGTTTTTT. It specifies CASSLATRFTGELFF.

This clonotype was found once. The chain has TRBV3-1 and TRBJ1-2; the D is unclear. This CDR3 has 17 amino acids. CDR1 is LGHDT and CDR2 is YNNKEL in the germline V gene (reference sequence). Trimming shortened V by 0 bases and J by 1 base, and 15 bases separated the two germline ends. CDR3 bases: TGTGCCAGCAGCCAAGAACGTGGCGGCAGGAATAACTATGGCTACACCTTC. Translated, it gives CASSQERGGRNNYGYTF.

The chain has TRBV9 and TRBJ1-2; 8 nucleotides match TRBD1. V shed 0 bases and J 0 bases; nucleotides not matched to a gene: 4. This CDR3 is 16 amino acids long. Germline V CDR1 and CDR2: SGDLS, YYNGEE. DNA of the CDR3: TGTGCCAGCAGCGTAGGGTACAGGGGGGCTAACTATGGCTACACCTTC. It codes for CASSVGYRGANYGYTF.

V gene TRBV20-1 combines with J gene TRBJ1-6; the D is unclear. Germline loops: CDR1 DFQATT, CDR2 SNEGSKA (reference sequence). V was pared by 6 bases and J by 0 bases, with 12 bases between. CDR3 length equals 15 residues. For the CDR3, the DNA is TGCAGTGCAGCCCCCTTAAGCTCCTATAATTCACCCCTCCACTTT. Translated, it gives CSAAPLSSYNSPLHF.

The chain recombines TRBV29-1 with TRBJ1-1; D is perhaps TRBD1 (6 bases). The germline V and J ends were trimmed by 6 bases and 4 bases, with 21 bases remaining between them. This CDR3 spans 15 amino acids. Germline V gene lookup returns CDR1 SQVTM and CDR2 ANQGSEA. Here the CDR3 reads CSVASKGVPRTEAFF. The CDR3 DNA is TGCAGCGTCGCGTCGAAGGGGGTCCCTCGCACTGAAGCTTTCTTT.

The chain combines TRBV7-8 with TRBJ1-6; D uncertain. Germline V CDR1 and CDR2: SGHVS, FQNEAQ. Trimming pared 2 bases from V and 13 bases from J, leaving 12 bases between. There are 13 residues in the CDR3. CDR3 protein: CASSLLPYGPLHF. In DNA, the CDR3 is TGTGCCAGCAGCTTACTCCCCTATGGGCCCCTCCACTTT. The full variable domain, its missing parts supplied by reference TRBV7-8 and TRBJ1-6, is GAGVSQSPRYKVAKRGQDVALRCDPISGHVSLFWYQQALGQGPEFLTYFQNEAQLDKSGLPSDRFFAERPEGSVSTLKIQRTQQEDSAVYLCASSLLPYGPLHFGNGTRLTVT.

This chain connects TRBV7-2 to TRBJ1-2; no clear D. CDR1 is SGHTA, CDR2 FQGNSA, per germline. The ends were cut back, 1 base at V and 3 bases at J, with 15 bases in the middle. This CDR3 is built from 16 residues. CDR3 sequence: CASSLGGLGIDYGYTF. CDR3 in DNA: TGTGCCAGCAGCTTAGGTGGCTTAGGAATCGACTATGGCTACACCTTC.

The chain has TRBV5-8 and TRBJ2-3, with TRBD2 as a possible D gene (6 bases). The CDR3 is 15 amino acids. Germline CDR1 reads SGHTS; CDR2 reads YDEGEE. Trimming pared 5 bases from V and 3 bases from J, leaving 16 bases between. For the CDR3, the DNA is TGTGCCAGCAGGATGGGACTCGCTTCGACAGATACGCAGTATTTT. Translation: CASRMGLASTDTQYF.

The rearrangement joins TRBV5-1 to TRBJ1-2; D not certain. The CDR3 runs 15 residues. Germline lookup yields CDR1 SGHRS and CDR2 YFSETQ. The ends were cut back, 0 bases at V and 4 bases at J, with 13 bases in the middle. In DNA form, the CDR3 reads TGCGCCAGCAGCTTGGCCTCCGGGGTTCCCTATGGCTACACCTTC. Translation: CASSLASGVPYGYTF.

This clonotype came up a few times. The genes are TRBV20-1 and TRBJ1-4; D remains ambiguous. CDR3 length: 12 amino acids. Trimming removed 0 bases at V and 12 bases at J, with 11 bases between. CDR1 DFQATT and CDR2 SNEGSKA come from the germline V gene (reference sequence). CDR3 sequence: CSARDLTLELFF. CDR3 bases: TGCAGTGCTAGAGATCTTACCCTGGAACTGTTTTTT.

The CDR3 protein is CASSWGPSNTEAFF. CDR3 nucleotide sequence: TGCGCCAGCAGCTGGGGACCGTCGAACACTGAAGCTTTCTTT. This sequence joins TRBV5-1 and TRBJ1-1; D is possibly TRBD1 (5 bases). V was trimmed by 3 bases and J by 1 base, leaving 10 bases between them. This CDR3 is 14 amino acids long. CDR1 and CDR2 (germline): SGHRS, YFSETQ.

This clonotype was counted a single time. The V and J genes are TRBV30 and TRBJ2-1, with D perhaps matching TRBD2 (6 bases). With 3 bases removed from V and 7 bases from J, the gap between germline ends came to 19 bases. The CDR3 spans 15 residues. Germline CDR1 GTSNPN, CDR2 SVGIG (reference sequence). Here the CDR3 DNA reads TGTGCCTGGAGGGGAGGTAAGGGACGTGATAATGAGCAGTTCTTC. Its protein is CAWRGGKGRDNEQFF.

This chain connects TRBV4-3 to TRBJ1-4; perhaps TRBD1 as D (5 bases). The V gene's germline CDR1 is LGHNA and CDR2 YSLEER. This CDR3 spans 16 amino acids. Trimming removed 4 bases from V and 7 bases from J, with 19 bases in between. CDR3 in amino acids: CASSLRPEGRGEKLFF. Here the CDR3 DNA reads TGCGCCAGCAGCCTTCGGCCAGAGGGACGTGGTGAAAAACTGTTTTTT.

This clonotype was detected a few times. One junction end does not reproduce the germline sequence, and a read error may be involved. This chain uses TRBV7-7 with TRBJ1-1; TRBD1 might be the D (6 bases). CDR3 length: 13 residues. Germline CDR1 SSHAT, CDR2 FNYEAQ (reference sequence). The CDR3 here is CASSSARGTEAFF. The CDR3 region has the DNA TGTGCTAGCAGTTCCGCCAGGGGCACTGAAGCTTTCTTT.

The chain couples TRBV10-3 to TRBJ1-2; a possible D gene is TRBD1 (6 bases). CDR3 length equals 11 residues. The ends were cut back, 11 bases at V and 2 bases at J, with 9 bases in the middle. CDR1 and CDR2 (germline): ENHRY, SYGVKD. The CDR3 DNA follows: TGTGCCGCCGGACAGAACTATGGCTACACCTTC. Its protein is CAAGQNYGYTF.

This chain's CDR3 is CATSRDGQGAGNTIYF. The CDR3 DNA reads TGTGCCACCAGCAGAGATGGGCAAGGTGCTGGAAACACCATATATTTT. The rearrangement links TRBV15 to TRBJ1-3, with D uncertain. This CDR3 is built from 16 residues. V was clipped by 0 bases and J by 2 bases, with 11 bases between them. From germline, CDR1 is LNHNV and CDR2 YYDKDF (reference sequence).

This chain joins TRBV23-1 and TRBJ2-7; 9 nucleotides match TRBD2. TRBV23-1 has ORF status, its function being uncertain. The junction had 11 bases not matched to a gene; V was cut back by 8 bases and J by 3 bases. The CDR3 consists of 15 residues. Here the CDR3 reads CASVRRAGGYYEQYF. In nucleotides, the CDR3 is TGCGCCAGCGTACGACGAGCGGGAGGCTACTACGAGCAGTACTTC.

The V gene is TRBV4-3, the J gene TRBJ1-2; D remains ambiguous. V was cut by 0 bases and J by 8 bases, with 7 bases left in between. The germline gives CDR1 LGHNA, CDR2 YSLEER. This CDR3 has 12 amino acids. The CDR3 loop reads CASSQDSLGYTF. For the CDR3, the DNA is TGCGCCAGCAGCCAAGATAGTCTGGGCTACACCTTC.